These T cell receptor beta chains were read from a single sample in a study of T-cell reconstitution after alpha-beta-depleted transplantation in children. MiXCR, run by TCRdb on the PCR reads, gives a single entry per CDR3 protein. The repertoire holds a few hundred thousand distinct CDR3 sequences, with approximately 9.8% as singletons. The sequencing here drew on PBMCs from the stem cell graft donor, taken from the stem cell graft. These receptor sequences come from a human donor who donated a stem cell graft to a child with SCID. The CDR3 runs from the conserved cysteine through the conserved F or W. The D gene is left open where the match is weak. Clone size appears in some rows only: once, few, many, or a class for an expanded clone.

V gene: TRBV2; clone size: few; D gene: -; J gene: TRBJ2-1; CDR3 protein: CASSEVVGTPNEQFF; CDR3 DNA: TGTGCCAGCAGTGAAGTGGTGGGGACTCCAAATGAGCAGTTCTTC
V gene: TRBV20-1; clone size: few; D gene: -; J gene: TRBJ1-2; CDR3 protein: CSALESGPYGYTF; CDR3 DNA: TGCAGTGCTCTAGAGTCCGGACCCTATGGCTACACCTTC
V gene: TRBV12-3/TRBV12-4; clone size: -; D gene: TRBD2; J gene: TRBJ2-3; CDR3 protein: CASTRSGGDTDTQYF; CDR3 DNA: TGTGCCAGCACCAGATCGGGGGGGGACACAGATACGCAGTATTTT
V gene: TRBV5-1; clone size: few; D gene: TRBD2; J gene: TRBJ2-1; CDR3 protein: CASSLLAGGGNNEQFF; CDR3 DNA: TGCGCCAGCAGCTTGTTAGCGGGGGGCGGTAACAATGAGCAGTTCTTC
V gene: TRBV7-8; clone size: many; D gene: TRBD1; J gene: TRBJ2-2; CDR3 protein: CASSSGTGKTGELFF; CDR3 DNA: TGTGCCAGCAGCTCCGGGACAGGAAAGACCGGGGAGCTGTTTTTT
V gene: TRBV20-1; clone size: few; D gene: -; J gene: TRBJ2-2; CDR3 protein: CSARDFGNTGELFF; CDR3 DNA: TGCAGTGCTAGAGATTTCGGGAACACCGGGGAGCTGTTTTTT
V gene: TRBV4-2; clone size: -; D gene: -; J gene: TRBJ1-1; CDR3 protein: CAISPGLTWGAFF; CDR3 DNA: TGTGCCATCAGCCCGGGGCTGACGTGGGGAGCTTTCTTT
V gene: TRBV4-1; clone size: many; D gene: TRBD1; J gene: TRBJ1-2; CDR3 protein: CASSQDPAGGLGYTF; CDR3 DNA: TGCGCCAGCAGCCAAGATCCGGCAGGGGGCTTAGGCTACACCTTC
V gene: TRBV7-8; clone size: -; D gene: -; J gene: TRBJ2-5; CDR3 protein: CASSADRPRETQYF; CDR3 DNA: TGTGCCAGCAGCGCCGACAGGCCCCGAGAGACCCAGTACTTC
V gene: TRBV9; clone size: few; D gene: -; J gene: TRBJ1-4; CDR3 protein: CASSVAGAANEKLFF; CDR3 DNA: TGTGCCAGCAGCGTAGCGGGGGCGGCTAATGAAAAACTGTTTTTT
V gene: TRBV5-1; clone size: -; D gene: -; J gene: TRBJ2-7; CDR3 protein: CASSRPDYEQYF; CDR3 DNA: TGCGCCAGCAGCCGACCAGACTACGAGCAGTACTTC
V gene: TRBV12-3/TRBV12-4; clone size: few; D gene: TRBD2; J gene: TRBJ2-1; CDR3 protein: CASSPGLGAGGHEQFF; CDR3 DNA: TGTGCCAGCAGTCCTGGACTTGGAGCGGGGGGGCATGAGCAGTTCTTC
V gene: TRBV20-1; clone size: many; D gene: TRBD2; J gene: TRBJ2-1; CDR3 protein: CSAGDYSYNEQFF; CDR3 DNA: TGCAGTGCTGGGGACTATAGCTACAATGAGCAGTTCTTC
V gene: TRBV7-3; clone size: few; D gene: TRBD1; J gene: TRBJ2-7; CDR3 protein: CASSIPGGEQYF; CDR3 DNA: TGTGCCAGCAGCATCCCAGGGGGCGAGCAGTACTTC
V gene: TRBV6-1; clone size: -; D gene: TRBD1; J gene: TRBJ2-7; CDR3 protein: CASSERPKDRVRNEQYF; CDR3 DNA: TGTGCCAGCAGTGAGCGGCCCAAGGACAGGGTGCGTAATGAGCAGTACTTC
V gene: TRBV12-3/TRBV12-4; clone size: -; D gene: -; J gene: TRBJ2-1; CDR3 protein: CASSPDRMEQFF; CDR3 DNA: TGTGCCAGCAGTCCGGACCGAATGGAGCAGTTCTTC
V gene: TRBV7-8; clone size: few; D gene: -; J gene: TRBJ2-5; CDR3 protein: CASTSEGGHETQYF; CDR3 DNA: TGTGCCAGCACCTCCGAGGGGGGCCACGAGACCCAGTACTTC
V gene: TRBV21-1; clone size: few; D gene: -; J gene: TRBJ2-2; CDR3 protein: CASSPQERGTGGPGELFF; CDR3 DNA: TGTGCCAGCAGCCCCCAGGAAAGAGGGACAGGGGGCCCCGGGGAGCTGTTTTTT
V gene: TRBV28; clone size: few; D gene: TRBD2; J gene: TRBJ2-7; CDR3 protein: CASSLALSGVNSYEQYF; CDR3 DNA: TGTGCCAGCAGTTTGGCTCTTAGCGGGGTGAACTCCTACGAGCAGTACTTC
V gene: TRBV5-1; clone size: -; D gene: -; J gene: TRBJ2-3; CDR3 protein: CASKEGGRSTDTQYF; CDR3 DNA: TGCGCCAGCAAGGAGGGTGGGAGAAGCACAGATACGCAGTATTTT
V gene: TRBV10-1; clone size: many; D gene: TRBD2; J gene: TRBJ2-3; CDR3 protein: CASSGILAGDTDTQYF; CDR3 DNA: TGCGCCAGCAGTGGAATTCTAGCGGGGGACACAGATACGCAGTATTTT
V gene: TRBV7-6; clone size: -; D gene: -; J gene: TRBJ2-7; CDR3 protein: CASSPGTFYEQYF; CDR3 DNA: TGTGCCAGCAGCCCCGGGACTTTTTACGAGCAGTACTTC
V gene: TRBV29-1; clone size: many; D gene: -; J gene: TRBJ1-2; CDR3 protein: CSAQGRLNSNYGYTF; CDR3 DNA: TGCAGCGCCCAGGGACGGTTGAACTCTAACTATGGCTACACCTTC
V gene: TRBV12-3/TRBV12-4; clone size: few; D gene: TRBD1; J gene: TRBJ2-1; CDR3 protein: CASRLGTDPNEQFF; CDR3 DNA: TGTGCCAGCAGGTTGGGGACAGACCCCAATGAGCAGTTCTTC
V gene: TRBV10-3; clone size: many; D gene: -; J gene: TRBJ2-3; CDR3 protein: CATMGDTDTQYF; CDR3 DNA: TGTGCCACCATGGGGGACACAGATACGCAGTATTTT
V gene: TRBV6-5; clone size: few; D gene: -; J gene: TRBJ1-5; CDR3 protein: CASSYDRGGNQPQHF; CDR3 DNA: TGTGCCAGCAGTTACGATAGGGGTGGCAATCAGCCCCAGCATTTT
V gene: TRBV5-1; clone size: few; D gene: -; J gene: TRBJ1-2; CDR3 protein: CASSPGLKPSNYGYTF; CDR3 DNA: TGCGCCAGCAGCCCTGGACTGAAACCTTCCAACTATGGCTACACCTTC
V gene: TRBV5-1; clone size: many; D gene: TRBD1; J gene: TRBJ2-4; CDR3 protein: CASSSGTENIQYF; CDR3 DNA: TGCGCCAGCAGCTCCGGGACAGAAAACATTCAGTACTTC
V gene: TRBV9; clone size: -; D gene: TRBD2; J gene: TRBJ2-3; CDR3 protein: CASSTGTSGGAGTDTQYF; CDR3 DNA: TGTGCCAGCAGCACCGGAACTAGCGGGGGGGCCGGCACAGATACGCAGTATTTT
V gene: TRBV5-1; clone size: few; D gene: TRBD1; J gene: TRBJ2-7; CDR3 protein: CASSPGTGVAYEQYF; CDR3 DNA: TGCGCCAGCAGCCCAGGGACAGGGGTCGCCTACGAGCAGTACTTC
V gene: TRBV7-9; clone size: many; D gene: -; J gene: TRBJ2-7; CDR3 protein: CASSFSSYEQYF; CDR3 DNA: TGTGCCAGCAGCTTTAGTTCCTACGAGCAGTACTTC
V gene: TRBV5-1; clone size: -; D gene: -; J gene: TRBJ2-1; CDR3 protein: CASSLGQTYNEQFF; CDR3 DNA: TGCGCCAGCAGCTTGGGACAGACATACAATGAGCAGTTCTTC
V gene: TRBV12-3/TRBV12-4; clone size: few; D gene: -; J gene: TRBJ2-7; CDR3 protein: CASKSFTYEQYF; CDR3 DNA: TGTGCCAGCAAGAGTTTTACCTACGAGCAGTACTTC
V gene: TRBV20-1; clone size: -; D gene: -; J gene: TRBJ1-2; CDR3 protein: CSAPVGWAYGYTF; CDR3 DNA: TGCAGTGCCCCCGTGGGGTGGGCGTATGGCTACACCTTC
V gene: TRBV12-3/TRBV12-4; clone size: few; D gene: -; J gene: TRBJ2-2; CDR3 protein: CASRPTGTRNTGELFF; CDR3 DNA: TGTGCCAGCAGACCCACCGGGACCCGGAACACCGGGGAGCTGTTTTTT
V gene: TRBV2; clone size: many; D gene: -; J gene: TRBJ1-1; CDR3 protein: CASSDNGGEAFF; CDR3 DNA: TGTGCCAGCAGTGATAACGGAGGTGAAGCTTTCTTT
V gene: TRBV9; clone size: once; D gene: -; J gene: TRBJ2-5; CDR3 protein: CASSVGWGKQETQYF; CDR3 DNA: TGTGCCAGCAGCGTAGGGTGGGGGAAACAAGAGACCCAGTACTTC
V gene: TRBV15; clone size: -; D gene: -; J gene: TRBJ2-5; CDR3 protein: CATSRFGDRETQYF; CDR3 DNA: TGTGCCACCAGCAGATTTGGGGATCGGGAGACCCAGTACTTC
V gene: TRBV5-1; clone size: few; D gene: -; J gene: TRBJ2-7; CDR3 protein: CASSYWTGSYEQYF; CDR3 DNA: TGCGCCAGCAGCTATTGGACGGGATCCTACGAGCAGTACTTC
V gene: TRBV5-1; clone size: -; D gene: -; J gene: TRBJ1-2; CDR3 protein: CASSPDSGTYGYTF; CDR3 DNA: TGCGCCAGCAGCCCTGACTCCGGGACCTATGGCTACACCTTC
V gene: TRBV12-3/TRBV12-4; clone size: many; D gene: TRBD2; J gene: TRBJ2-5; CDR3 protein: CASSFAGGTETQYF; CDR3 DNA: TGTGCCAGCAGTTTTGCGGGGGGTACGGAGACCCAGTACTTC
V gene: TRBV12-3/TRBV12-4; clone size: few; D gene: -; J gene: TRBJ1-1; CDR3 protein: CASRVGPASGAEAFF; CDR3 DNA: TGTGCCAGCAGAGTGGGACCGGCCTCGGGAGCTGAAGCTTTCTTT
V gene: TRBV12-3/TRBV12-4; clone size: -; D gene: TRBD1; J gene: TRBJ2-7; CDR3 protein: CASGDRYPYEQYF; CDR3 DNA: TGTGCCAGCGGGGACAGGTACCCCTACGAGCAGTACTTC
V gene: TRBV12-3/TRBV12-4; clone size: -; D gene: -; J gene: TRBJ2-7; CDR3 protein: CASSFGGLRGGWQYF; CDR3 DNA: TGTGCCAGCAGTTTTGGCGGGCTTCGAGGAGGATGGCAGTACTTC
V gene: TRBV7-2; clone size: -; D gene: TRBD2; J gene: TRBJ2-1; CDR3 protein: CASSASGGDYNEQFF; CDR3 DNA: TGTGCCAGCAGCGCCAGCGGGGGGGACTACAATGAGCAGTTCTTC
V gene: TRBV10-3; clone size: -; D gene: -; J gene: TRBJ2-5; CDR3 protein: CAIRDREETQYF; CDR3 DNA: TGTGCCATCAGGGACCGGGAAGAGACCCAGTACTTC
V gene: TRBV5-1; clone size: many; D gene: TRBD1; J gene: TRBJ1-1; CDR3 protein: CASRSFTGGVTNTEAFF; CDR3 DNA: TGCGCCAGCAGGAGTTTCACAGGGGGAGTGACGAACACTGAAGCTTTCTTT
V gene: TRBV7-7; clone size: once; D gene: TRBD2; J gene: TRBJ2-3; CDR3 protein: CASSLFVGGEVDTQYF; CDR3 DNA: TGTGCCAGCAGCTTATTCGTCGGGGGGGAGGTAGATACGCAGTATTTT
V gene: TRBV7-9; clone size: few; D gene: -; J gene: TRBJ2-7; CDR3 protein: CASSPSRGYEQYF; CDR3 DNA: TGTGCCAGCAGCCCGAGTAGGGGCTACGAGCAGTACTTC
V gene: TRBV6-2/TRBV6-3; clone size: few; D gene: -; J gene: TRBJ2-3; CDR3 protein: CASRVTPDTQYF; CDR3 DNA: TGTGCCAGCAGAGTGACTCCAGATACGCAGTATTTT
V gene: TRBV3-1; clone size: few; D gene: TRBD1; J gene: TRBJ1-1; CDR3 protein: CASSQGQGRNTEAFF; CDR3 DNA: TGTGCCAGCAGCCAAGGACAGGGCCGGAACACTGAAGCTTTCTTT
V gene: TRBV25-1; clone size: many; D gene: TRBD1; J gene: TRBJ2-7; CDR3 protein: CASSEPGGSYEQYF; CDR3 DNA: TGTGCCAGCAGTGAACCAGGGGGCTCCTACGAGCAGTACTTC
V gene: TRBV7-2; clone size: once; D gene: -; J gene: TRBJ1-1; CDR3 protein: CASSLINVAEAFF; CDR3 DNA: TGTGCCAGCAGCTTAATAAACGTAGCTGAAGCTTTCTTT
V gene: TRBV5-5; clone size: few; D gene: -; J gene: TRBJ2-7; CDR3 protein: CASSFLGEQYF; CDR3 DNA: TGTGCCAGCAGCTTCTTAGGCGAGCAGTACTTC
V gene: TRBV7-9; clone size: few; D gene: TRBD2; J gene: TRBJ2-1; CDR3 protein: CASSFPGGEDQFF; CDR3 DNA: TGTGCCAGCAGCTTCCCCGGGGGGGAAGATCAGTTCTTC
V gene: TRBV5-1; clone size: few; D gene: TRBD1; J gene: TRBJ2-3; CDR3 protein: CASSAATGTTDTQYF; CDR3 DNA: TGCGCCAGCAGCGCGGCGACAGGGACCACAGATACGCAGTATTTT
V gene: TRBV28; clone size: -; D gene: TRBD1; J gene: TRBJ1-2; CDR3 protein: CASSPTGVMLADYGYTF; CDR3 DNA: TGTGCCAGCAGTCCGACAGGGGTTATGCTCGCGGACTATGGCTACACCTTC